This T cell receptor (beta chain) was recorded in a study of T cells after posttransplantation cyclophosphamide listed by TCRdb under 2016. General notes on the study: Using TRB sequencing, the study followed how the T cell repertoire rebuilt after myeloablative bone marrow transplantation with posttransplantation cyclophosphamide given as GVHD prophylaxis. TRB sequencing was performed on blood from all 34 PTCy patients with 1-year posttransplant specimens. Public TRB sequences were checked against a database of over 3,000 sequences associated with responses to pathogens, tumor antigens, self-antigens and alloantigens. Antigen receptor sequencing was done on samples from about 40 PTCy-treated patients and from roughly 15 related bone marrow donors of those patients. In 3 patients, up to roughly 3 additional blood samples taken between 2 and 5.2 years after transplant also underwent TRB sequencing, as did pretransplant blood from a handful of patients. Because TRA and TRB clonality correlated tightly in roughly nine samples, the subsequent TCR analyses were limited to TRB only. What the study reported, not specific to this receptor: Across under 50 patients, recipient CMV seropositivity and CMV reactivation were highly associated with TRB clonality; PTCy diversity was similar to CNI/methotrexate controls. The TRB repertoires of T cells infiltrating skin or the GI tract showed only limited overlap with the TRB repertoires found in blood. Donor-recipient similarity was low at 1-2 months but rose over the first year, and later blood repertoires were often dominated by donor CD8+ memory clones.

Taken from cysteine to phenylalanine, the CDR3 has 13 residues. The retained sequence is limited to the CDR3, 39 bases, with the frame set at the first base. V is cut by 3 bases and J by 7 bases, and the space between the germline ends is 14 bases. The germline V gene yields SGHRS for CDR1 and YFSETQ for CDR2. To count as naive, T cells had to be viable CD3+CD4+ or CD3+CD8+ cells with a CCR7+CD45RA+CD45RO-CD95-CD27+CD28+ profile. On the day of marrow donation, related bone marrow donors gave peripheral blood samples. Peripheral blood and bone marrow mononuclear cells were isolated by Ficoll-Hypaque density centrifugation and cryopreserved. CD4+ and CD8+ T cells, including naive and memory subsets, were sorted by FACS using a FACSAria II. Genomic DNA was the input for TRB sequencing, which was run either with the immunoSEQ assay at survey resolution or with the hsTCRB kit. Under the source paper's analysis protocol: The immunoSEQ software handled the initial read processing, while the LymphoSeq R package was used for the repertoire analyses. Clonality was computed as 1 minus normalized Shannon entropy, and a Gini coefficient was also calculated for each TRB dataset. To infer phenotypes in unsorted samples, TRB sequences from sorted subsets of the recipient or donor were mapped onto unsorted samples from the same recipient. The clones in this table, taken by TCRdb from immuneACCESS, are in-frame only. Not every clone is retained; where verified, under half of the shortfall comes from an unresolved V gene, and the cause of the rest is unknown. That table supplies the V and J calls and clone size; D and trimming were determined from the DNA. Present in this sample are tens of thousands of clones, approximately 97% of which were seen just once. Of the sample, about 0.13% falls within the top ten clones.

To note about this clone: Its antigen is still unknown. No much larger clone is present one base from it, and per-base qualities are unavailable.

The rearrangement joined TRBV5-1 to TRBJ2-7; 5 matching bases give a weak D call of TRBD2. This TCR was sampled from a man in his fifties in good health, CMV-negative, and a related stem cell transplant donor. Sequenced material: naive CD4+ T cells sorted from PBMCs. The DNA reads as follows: TGCGCCAGCAGCTCTACCCGGACGGGAGAGCAGTACTTC. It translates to CASSSTRTGEQYF. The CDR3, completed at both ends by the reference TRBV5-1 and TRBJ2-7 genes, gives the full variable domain KAGVTQTPRYLIKTRGQQVTLSCSPISGHRSVSWYQQTPGQGLQFLFEYFSETQRNKGNFPGRFSGRQFSNSRSEMNVSTLELGDSALYLCASSSTRTGEQYFGPGTRLTVT.